This TCR beta chain came from a study of OX40 agonist ivuxolimab in advanced cancers. About the study: Three partial responders included one hepatocellular carcinoma patient and two cutaneous melanoma patients. The study, taken as a whole, reports: Determination of antigen specificity was not performed for the expanded peripheral T cells. Researchers report that CD8+ T cells had, on average, more expanded clones than CD4+. The CD4+ and CD8+ T cells in the blood had expanded clonally by week 6 at 0.1 to 3.0 mg/kg.

Note on this clone: Its antigen is not identified.

The CDR3 is 16 residues long. V lost 4 bases to trimming and J lost 0 bases; unmatched junction nucleotides: 6. Germline-derived CDR1 and CDR2 are SGHRS and YFSETQ. This table comes from immunoSEQ multiplex PCR, and its TCRdb copy is limited to in-frame clones, with some not included. The sample records around 67,000 clones, 80% being singletons. The sample was CD4+ or CD8+ T cells sorted from blood, taken in a trial of the OX40 agonist ivuxolimab. The source of this sequence is an adult with an advanced solid tumor such as melanoma, head and neck, liver or kidney cancer. The chain uses TRBV5-1 and TRBJ1-4, with 7 nucleotides matching TRBD1. Here the CDR3 DNA reads TGCGCCAGCAGCAAACAGGGACAGACAACTAATGAAAAACTGTTTTTT. This gives the protein CASSKQGQTTNEKLFF.